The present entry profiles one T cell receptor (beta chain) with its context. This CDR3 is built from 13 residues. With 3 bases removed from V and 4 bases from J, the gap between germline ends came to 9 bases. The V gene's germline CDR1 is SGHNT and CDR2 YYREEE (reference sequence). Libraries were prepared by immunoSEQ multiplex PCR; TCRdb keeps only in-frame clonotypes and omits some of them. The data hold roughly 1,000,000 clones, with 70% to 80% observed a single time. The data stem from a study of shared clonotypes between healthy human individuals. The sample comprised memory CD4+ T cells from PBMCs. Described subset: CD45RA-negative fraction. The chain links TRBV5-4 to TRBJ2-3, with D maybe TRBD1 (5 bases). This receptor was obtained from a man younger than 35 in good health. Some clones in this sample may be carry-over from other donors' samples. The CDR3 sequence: CASSWWTSDTQYF. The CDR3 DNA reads TGTGCCAGCAGCTGGTGGACATCAGATACGCAGTATTTT.